This is a list of T cell receptor beta chains from one sample in a study of CD8+CD57+ T cells in acquired aplastic anemia. From the reads, TCRdb called clonotypes with MiXCR, one entry per CDR3 protein. This sample has approximately 190,000 distinct CDR3 sequences, with over 60% found just once. Sequenced sample: sorted CD4+, CD8+, or CD8+CD57+ T cells (not recorded which) from PBMCs. The source is a human donor with severe aplastic anemia or a healthy control (not recorded which). Both conserved end residues are part of each CDR3. The D gene is left open where the match is weak. A clone size is listed for some rows: how often the clone was seen (once, few, many), or a class if it is expanded.

clone size: many; J gene: TRBJ2-7; V gene: TRBV9; D gene: -; CDR3 DNA: TGTGCCAGCAGCGTAGGGGACTGGTCCTACGAGCAGTACTTC; CDR3 protein: CASSVGDWSYEQYF
clone size: -; J gene: TRBJ2-2; V gene: TRBV2; D gene: -; CDR3 DNA: TGTGCCAGCAGTGCCGAGGGACCGAACACCGGGGAGCTGTTTTTT; CDR3 protein: CASSAEGPNTGELFF
clone size: -; J gene: TRBJ1-1; V gene: TRBV10-3; D gene: TRBD1; CDR3 DNA: TGTGCCATCAGTGAACAACAGGGGGGAGGGGAAACTGAAGCTTTCTTT; CDR3 protein: CAISEQQGGGETEAFF
clone size: -; J gene: TRBJ1-1; V gene: TRBV20-1; D gene: TRBD1; CDR3 DNA: TGCAGTGCTGCTTCGGGACAGTTTGAAGCTTTCTTT; CDR3 protein: CSAASGQFEAFF
clone size: -; J gene: TRBJ2-7; V gene: TRBV24-1; D gene: -; CDR3 DNA: TGTGCCACCAGTGATTTCGGTGAGCAGTACTTC; CDR3 protein: CATSDFGEQYF
clone size: -; J gene: TRBJ1-2; V gene: TRBV20-1; D gene: -; CDR3 DNA: TGCAGTGCCCCAGGACGGCTTAACTATGGCTACACCTTC; CDR3 protein: CSAPGRLNYGYTF
clone size: many; J gene: TRBJ1-2; V gene: TRBV30; D gene: -; CDR3 DNA: TGTGCCTGGAGCGTCTCGCCAGGGGACGGCTACACCTTC; CDR3 protein: CAWSVSPGDGYTF
clone size: -; J gene: TRBJ1-1; V gene: TRBV25-1; D gene: -; CDR3 DNA: TGTGCCAGCAGCTCTGGGGCGACGAACACTGAAGCTTTATTT; CDR3 protein: CASSSGATNTEALF
clone size: -; J gene: TRBJ2-3; V gene: TRBV30; D gene: -; CDR3 DNA: TGTGCCATCCTAGGTATAGCTAGCACAGATACGCAGTATTTT; CDR3 protein: CAILGIASTDTQYF
clone size: -; J gene: TRBJ2-3; V gene: TRBV20-1; D gene: TRBD2; CDR3 DNA: TGCAGTGCTGGAGGGGGGCAGGGACTAGGTAGTGCTACGCAGTATTTT; CDR3 protein: CSAGGGQGLGSATQYF
clone size: many; J gene: TRBJ1-1; V gene: TRBV9; D gene: -; CDR3 DNA: TGTGCCAGCAGCGTGTCCGGGACACCAGCCTTGAACACTGAAGCTTTCTTT; CDR3 protein: CASSVSGTPALNTEAFF
clone size: -; J gene: TRBJ1-2; V gene: TRBV5-8; D gene: -; CDR3 DNA: TGTGCCAGCAGCTTTCGACAGGCTGACTATGGCTACACCTTC; CDR3 protein: CASSFRQADYGYTF
clone size: -; J gene: TRBJ2-2; V gene: TRBV20-1; D gene: TRBD1; CDR3 DNA: TGCAGTGGGAAGGGGGCGTTAACTACCGGGGAGCTGTTTTTT; CDR3 protein: CSGKGALTTGELFF
clone size: few; J gene: TRBJ1-1; V gene: TRBV20-1; D gene: -; CDR3 DNA: TGCAGTGCTAAAAAGCCGGGACCACCGAGGGCTGAAGCTTTCTTT; CDR3 protein: CSAKKPGPPRAEAFF
clone size: -; J gene: TRBJ1-1; V gene: TRBV20-1; D gene: -; CDR3 DNA: TGCAGTGTAAGCGCTTGGGGGCCAGTGAACACTGAAGCTTTCTTT; CDR3 protein: CSVSAWGPVNTEAFF
clone size: -; J gene: TRBJ2-7; V gene: TRBV7-2; D gene: -; CDR3 DNA: TGTGCCAGCAGCTTAGACAGGCAATACCAGTACTTC; CDR3 protein: CASSLDRQYQYF
clone size: -; J gene: TRBJ2-1; V gene: TRBV2; D gene: -; CDR3 DNA: TGTGCCAGCGCGGCAGAGTACAATGAGCAGTTCTTC; CDR3 protein: CASAAEYNEQFF
clone size: once; J gene: TRBJ1-6; V gene: TRBV5-1; D gene: -; CDR3 DNA: TGCGCCAGCAGCGACCCCACAGGGTATAATTCACCCCTCCACTTT; CDR3 protein: CASSDPTGYNSPLHF
clone size: -; J gene: TRBJ2-3; V gene: TRBV12-3/TRBV12-4; D gene: -; CDR3 DNA: TGTGCCAGCAGTTTGAGGGGAAGCACAGATACGCAGTATTTT; CDR3 protein: CASSLRGSTDTQYF
clone size: few; J gene: TRBJ2-6; V gene: TRBV9; D gene: TRBD1; CDR3 DNA: TGTGCCAGCAGCGCGACAGGGGCGACTGGGGCCAACGTCCTGACTTTC; CDR3 protein: CASSATGATGANVLTF
clone size: -; J gene: TRBJ2-7; V gene: TRBV5-5; D gene: -; CDR3 DNA: TGTGCCAGCAGCTTGGTAGGGGACCATCTCTACGAGCAGTACTTC; CDR3 protein: CASSLVGDHLYEQYF
clone size: -; J gene: TRBJ1-5; V gene: TRBV19; D gene: TRBD1; CDR3 DNA: TGTGCCAGTAGTATTGGTGACGGGACAGGGAGAAATTCACCCCAGCATTTT; CDR3 protein: CASSIGDGTGRNSPQHF
clone size: -; J gene: TRBJ2-5; V gene: TRBV19; D gene: -; CDR3 DNA: TGTGCCAGTAGTGGGCCCTCTCCTACCCAGTACTTC; CDR3 protein: CASSGPSPTQYF
clone size: once; J gene: TRBJ2-7; V gene: TRBV7-9; D gene: TRBD2; CDR3 DNA: TGTGCCAGCAGCTTCGGCGGGGGGGTTTACGAGCAGTACTTC; CDR3 protein: CASSFGGGVYEQYF
clone size: -; J gene: TRBJ1-3; V gene: TRBV7-6; D gene: TRBD1; CDR3 DNA: TGTGCCAGCAGCATAGGACAGGGATCTGGAAACACCATATATTTT; CDR3 protein: CASSIGQGSGNTIYF
clone size: -; J gene: TRBJ1-5; V gene: TRBV2; D gene: TRBD1; CDR3 DNA: TGTGCCAGCCAGGGACAGTACAATCAGCCCCAGCATTTT; CDR3 protein: CASQGQYNQPQHF
clone size: -; J gene: TRBJ1-2; V gene: TRBV19; D gene: TRBD1; CDR3 DNA: TGTGCCAGTAGTATCTACCCCAGGGGGCGCGAGGGCTACACCTTC; CDR3 protein: CASSIYPRGREGYTF
clone size: once; J gene: TRBJ2-3; V gene: TRBV12-3/TRBV12-4; D gene: -; CDR3 DNA: TGTGCCAGCAGTTTATTAGCGACTAGCACAGATACGCAGTATTTT; CDR3 protein: CASSLLATSTDTQYF
clone size: -; J gene: TRBJ2-7; V gene: TRBV24-1; D gene: TRBD1; CDR3 DNA: TGTGCCACCAGCAAACCGTCAGGGGGTGGGTCGTACGAGCAGTACTTC; CDR3 protein: CATSKPSGGGSYEQYF
clone size: -; J gene: TRBJ2-7; V gene: TRBV7-6; D gene: TRBD2; CDR3 DNA: TGTGCCAGCAGGTTGTGGGGGGGTGACGAGCAGTACTTC; CDR3 protein: CASRLWGGDEQYF
clone size: -; J gene: TRBJ2-1; V gene: TRBV20-1; D gene: TRBD2; CDR3 DNA: TGCAGTGCTCCGACCCTTCTAGCGGACAACCTTAATGAGCAGTTCTTC; CDR3 protein: CSAPTLLADNLNEQFF
clone size: -; J gene: TRBJ2-7; V gene: TRBV12-3/TRBV12-4; D gene: -; CDR3 DNA: TGTGCCAGCAGTATAAGACGGGAGATGATCTTC; CDR3 protein: CASSIRREMIF
clone size: -; J gene: TRBJ2-1; V gene: TRBV7-9; D gene: -; CDR3 DNA: TGTGCCAGCAGCCCAATCAGGGTTTATGAGCAGTTCTTC; CDR3 protein: CASSPIRVYEQFF
clone size: -; J gene: TRBJ1-3; V gene: TRBV29-1; D gene: -; CDR3 DNA: TGCAGCGTTGAAGATGGGGTGGGAACCGGAAACACCATATATTTT; CDR3 protein: CSVEDGVGTGNTIYF
clone size: -; J gene: TRBJ2-1; V gene: TRBV7-9; D gene: -; CDR3 DNA: TGTGCCAGCAGCTTAGCAGTACAGGCTAGCACAGATACGCAGTTCTTC; CDR3 protein: CASSLAVQASTDTQFF
clone size: many; J gene: TRBJ1-1; V gene: TRBV11-2; D gene: TRBD1; CDR3 DNA: TGTGCCAGCAGCTTAGTGACTTGGGACAGGGTGCCTGAAGCTTTCTTT; CDR3 protein: CASSLVTWDRVPEAFF
clone size: -; J gene: TRBJ2-1; V gene: TRBV24-1; D gene: -; CDR3 DNA: TGTGCCACCAGTGTGACCGGAACCGGTGAGCAGTTCTTC; CDR3 protein: CATSVTGTGEQFF
clone size: -; J gene: TRBJ2-5; V gene: TRBV12-3/TRBV12-4; D gene: -; CDR3 DNA: TGTGCCAGCAGTGATCTCCGGGGGTACGAGACCCAGTACTTC; CDR3 protein: CASSDLRGYETQYF
clone size: -; J gene: TRBJ2-2; V gene: TRBV29-1; D gene: -; CDR3 DNA: TGCAGCGTTGAACGTGTGACCGGGGAGCTGTTTTTT; CDR3 protein: CSVERVTGELFF
clone size: -; J gene: TRBJ1-1; V gene: TRBV4-1; D gene: TRBD1; CDR3 DNA: TGCGCCAGCAGCCGCGGACAGGGTGCTGAAGCTTTCTTT; CDR3 protein: CASSRGQGAEAFF
clone size: many; J gene: TRBJ2-7; V gene: TRBV7-2; D gene: TRBD2; CDR3 DNA: TGTGCCAGCAGCTTAACTAGCGGGGCAGAGCAGTACTTC; CDR3 protein: CASSLTSGAEQYF
clone size: -; J gene: TRBJ1-1; V gene: TRBV19; D gene: -; CDR3 DNA: TGTGCCAGTAGTATTCCCCGGGGGGATATCGGCACTGAAGCTTTCTTT; CDR3 protein: CASSIPRGDIGTEAFF
clone size: -; J gene: TRBJ2-7; V gene: TRBV5-1; D gene: TRBD2; CDR3 DNA: TGCGCCAGCAGCAAAGGACTAGCTCCGCTCGAGCAGTACTTC; CDR3 protein: CASSKGLAPLEQYF
clone size: -; J gene: TRBJ2-5; V gene: TRBV29-1; D gene: TRBD2; CDR3 DNA: TGCAGCTTCGCCACGACTAGCGGAGAGACCCAGTACTTC; CDR3 protein: CSFATTSGETQYF
clone size: -; J gene: TRBJ2-5; V gene: TRBV9; D gene: -; CDR3 DNA: TGTGCCAGCAGCGTAGGGGCGGTAGCGAGGGAGACCCAGTACTTC; CDR3 protein: CASSVGAVARETQYF
clone size: -; J gene: TRBJ1-2; V gene: TRBV19; D gene: TRBD1; CDR3 DNA: TGTGCCAGTAGTATAGCCCCGGGTTACAGGGGTTCTAACTATGGCTACACCTTC; CDR3 protein: CASSIAPGYRGSNYGYTF
clone size: -; J gene: TRBJ2-3; V gene: TRBV7-6; D gene: TRBD2; CDR3 DNA: TGTGCCAGCAGCTTAGAAATAGCGGGGGGAACAGATACGCAGTATTTT; CDR3 protein: CASSLEIAGGTDTQYF
clone size: -; J gene: TRBJ2-3; V gene: TRBV7-6; D gene: -; CDR3 DNA: TGTGCCAGCAGCTTGATGCCGACCCCAACTCCCGATACGCAGTATTTT; CDR3 protein: CASSLMPTPTPDTQYF
clone size: -; J gene: TRBJ2-7; V gene: TRBV2; D gene: -; CDR3 DNA: TGTGCCAGCAATGGCGATGGCTACGAGCAGTACTTC; CDR3 protein: CASNGDGYEQYF
clone size: -; J gene: TRBJ1-5; V gene: TRBV2; D gene: TRBD1; CDR3 DNA: TGTGCCAGCAGTGACGGACAGGGGGCTTTTCAGCCCCAGCATTTT; CDR3 protein: CASSDGQGAFQPQHF
clone size: many; J gene: TRBJ1-2; V gene: TRBV11-2; D gene: -; CDR3 DNA: TGTGCCAGCAGCTTAGTGCGGGGGGGGGAGATCGAGCATGGCTACACCTTC; CDR3 protein: CASSLVRGGEIEHGYTF
clone size: -; J gene: TRBJ1-6; V gene: TRBV20-1; D gene: -; CDR3 DNA: TGCAGTGCTAGAGATCTAAGGTCCTCCTATAATTCACCCCTCCACTTT; CDR3 protein: CSARDLRSSYNSPLHF
clone size: few; J gene: TRBJ2-7; V gene: TRBV7-6; D gene: TRBD1; CDR3 DNA: TGTGCCAGCAGCAAGGACAGGAGCTACGAGCAGTACTTC; CDR3 protein: CASSKDRSYEQYF
clone size: few; J gene: TRBJ2-5; V gene: TRBV5-4; D gene: TRBD2; CDR3 DNA: TGTGCCAGCAGCCCTCCGATTCAGCGGGGCCGCGGGGAGACCCAGTACTTC; CDR3 protein: CASSPPIQRGRGETQYF
clone size: many; J gene: TRBJ1-5; V gene: TRBV6-5; D gene: -; CDR3 DNA: TGTGCCAGCAGTTACATGGGGGGGGGTCAGCCCCAGCATTTT; CDR3 protein: CASSYMGGGQPQHF
clone size: many; J gene: TRBJ1-5; V gene: TRBV6-1; D gene: TRBD1; CDR3 DNA: TGTGCCAGCAGCGATACCGGGACAGGGAGTCAGCCCCAGCATTTT; CDR3 protein: CASSDTGTGSQPQHF